The 21 T cell receptor beta chains below were found in one sample sequenced in a study of human T cells and chemical hapten exposure. Time point denoted: patch test 1, 2 weeks after DPC sensitization. Described treatment: therapeutic diphenylcyclopropenone sensitization with weekly scalp DPC. TCRdb reanalysed the RACE reads using MiXCR and keeps one entry per CDR3 protein. Of about 340,000 distinct CDR3 sequences in the sample, approximately 6.3% were seen once. Specimen: whole blood, collected in connection with sensitization to the hapten diphenylcyclopropenone (DPC). All receptors come from a woman aged 18-29 years with alopecia areata. Some clones in this sample may be carry-over from other donors' samples.

This clonotype was seen only a few times. DNA of the CDR3: TGTGCCATCAGTGCTGGCGGGGGCCGAGGTGACGAGACCCAGTACTTC. Translation gives CAISAGGGRGDETQYF. This chain links TRBV10-3 with TRBJ2-5; maybe TRBD2 (7 bases). This CDR3 comprises 16 residues. V lost 4 bases and J 5 bases, leaving 20 bases between the germline ends. The germline gives CDR1 ENHRY, CDR2 SYGVKD.

This clonotype was observed at least ten times. This chain connects TRBV4-1 to TRBJ2-6; D ambiguous. This CDR3 contains 17 residues. Trimming shortened V by 1 base and J by 1 base, and 11 bases separated the two germline ends. From germline, CDR1 is MGHRA and CDR2 YSYEKL. Here the CDR3 reads CASSQVHMRSGANVLTF. DNA for the CDR3: TGCGCCAGCAGCCAAGTCCACATGAGGTCTGGGGCCAACGTCCTGACTTTC.

This clonotype was seen a handful of times. V is TRBV3-1 and J is TRBJ1-4, with 7 bases fitting TRBD1. J was trimmed by 2 bases and V by 2 bases; bases with no gene match: 2. Per germline, CDR1 LGHDT and CDR2 YNNKEL (reference sequence). CDR3 length equals 15 residues. The CDR3 region has the DNA TGTGCCAGCAGCCAATCGACAGGGACTAATGAAAAACTGTTTTTT. Translating it yields CASSQSTGTNEKLFF.

This chain links TRBV7-9 with TRBJ1-1; possible D gene TRBD1, 6 bases. Germline V gene sequence: CDR1 SEHNR, CDR2 FQNEAQ (reference sequence). With 8 bases removed from V and 3 bases from J, the gap between germline ends came to 22 bases. This CDR3 region has 16 residues. The CDR3 DNA follows: TGTGCCAGCCCAGGGGCGAACGAATTGAGAGACACTGAAGCTTTCTTT. Translation gives CASPGANELRDTEAFF.

The chain is built from TRBV6-2 or TRBV6-3 and TRBJ1-5; 7 nucleotides align to TRBD1. CDR1 is MNHEY, CDR2 SVGEGT, per germline. The junction had 12 bases not matched to a gene; V was cut back by 10 bases and J by 3 bases. The CDR3 has 15 residues. The CDR3 region is CATRRITGANQPQHF. The CDR3 DNA is TGTGCCACCCGACGAATAACAGGGGCCAATCAGCCCCAGCATTTT.

Ten or more counts support this clonotype. This chain uses TRBV11-2 with TRBJ2-4, with TRBD2 as a possible D gene (6 bases). Trimming shortened V by 0 bases and J by 0 bases, and 24 bases separated the two germline ends. Germline loops: CDR1 SGHAT, CDR2 FQNNGV. The CDR3 runs 21 residues. CDR3 region: CASSLDIWGVMGPKAKNIQYF. The CDR3 DNA is TGTGCCAGCAGCTTAGATATCTGGGGGGTAATGGGTCCGAAAGCCAAAAACATTCAGTACTTC.

The table lists this clonotype with a few counts. The chain joins TRBV28 to TRBJ2-7; the D call may be TRBD1 or TRBD2 (5 bases each). The CDR3 runs to 13 residues. Germline V CDR1 and CDR2: MDHEN, SYDVKM. V lost 4 bases, J lost 3 bases, and 10 bases lay in between. CDR3: CASSSGARYEQYF. CDR3 DNA: TGTGCCAGCAGTTCCGGGGCGCGCTACGAGCAGTACTTC.

This clonotype has only a few counts. At one end, the junction sequence differs from germline, possibly due to a read error. This chain connects TRBV6-2 or TRBV6-3 to TRBJ2-6; D perhaps matches TRBD1 (6 bases). The CDR3 extends over 17 amino acids. Per germline, CDR1 MNHEY and CDR2 SVGEGT. This CDR3 is CASNEQGDGSRANVLTF. In nucleotides, the CDR3 is TGTGCCAGCAACGAACAGGGAGACGGCTCTCGGGCCAACGTCCTGACTTTC.

This clonotype was counted a few times. The chain has TRBV6-5 and TRBJ2-3, with 8 bases matching TRBD1. This CDR3 spans 16 amino acids. Looked up from germline, CDR1 is MNHEY and CDR2 is SVGAGI. The V and J ends lost 5 bases and 1 base, in that order; junction bases with no gene match: 8. This CDR3 is CASSRTGGRGTDTQYF. The CDR3 DNA follows: TGTGCCAGCAGTCGAACAGGGGGACGGGGCACAGATACGCAGTATTTT.

The V gene is TRBV10-3, the J gene TRBJ2-7; 13 bases match TRBD2. Germline loops: CDR1 ENHRY, CDR2 SYGVKD. The CDR3 has 14 amino acids. Germline trimming cut 6 bases from V and 4 bases from J; bases unmatched to any gene: 3. The CDR3 reads CAIRGGLAGYEQYF. The CDR3 region has the DNA TGTGCCATCAGGGGGGGACTAGCGGGGTACGAGCAGTACTTC.

In this sample, this clonotype turned up many times. The chain is built from TRBV14 and TRBJ2-5; 7 nucleotides align to TRBD2. Trimming removed 4 bases from V and 5 bases from J; junction bases left unmatched: 10. The CDR3 covers 15 residues. Germline V gives CDR1 SGHDN, CDR2 FVKESK. The CDR3 nucleotides are TGTGCCAGCAGCCCACAGACTAGCAGGTCGGAGACCCAGTACTTC. This sequence encodes CASSPQTSRSETQYF.

In its sample, this clonotype was seen a few times. The chain joins TRBV5-1 to TRBJ1-4; D is possibly TRBD1 (6 bases). The germline gives CDR1 SGHRS, CDR2 YFSETQ. V lost 0 bases, J lost 8 bases, and 14 bases lay in between. The CDR3 has 15 residues. The CDR3 reads CASSLARDKGEKLFF. DNA for the CDR3: TGCGCCAGCAGCTTGGCCCGGGACAAGGGAGAAAAACTGTTTTTT.

This clonotype was counted many times. The rearrangement links TRBV5-4 to TRBJ2-3; no reliable D call. The CDR3 runs 14 residues. CDR1 is SGHNT, CDR2 YYREEE, per germline (reference sequence). V was pared by 4 bases and J by 4 bases, with 13 bases between. The DNA of the CDR3 is TGTGCCAGCAGCACCGAAACATACTCAGATACGCAGTATTTT. The encoded protein is CASSTETYSDTQYF.

This clonotype was observed many times. This chain joins TRBV6-6 and TRBJ1-5; TRBD1 aligns across 12 bases. Germline CDR1 reads MNHNY; CDR2 reads SVGAGI (reference sequence). With 4 bases clipped from V and 1 base from J, the junction kept 8 bases outside the gene matches. The CDR3 consists of 18 residues. This chain's CDR3 is CASSLRDRGRGSNQPQHF. The CDR3 DNA sequence: TGTGCCAGCAGTTTACGGGACAGGGGGCGCGGGAGCAATCAGCCCCAGCATTTT.

The sample holds many counts of this clonotype. The CDR3 DNA reads as TGTGCCAGCAGCCCCCGGGACAGGGAATACAATGAGCAGTTCTTC. Protein sequence: CASSPRDREYNEQFF. The chain employs TRBV11-3 and TRBJ2-1, with 9 positions matching TRBD1. Germline V lookup: CDR1 SGHNT, CDR2 YENEEA. The CDR3 has 15 residues. Germline trimming cut 5 bases from V and 4 bases from J; bases unmatched to any gene: 6.

There are a few counts of this clonotype. The CDR3 DNA sequence: TGCAGTGCTAGAGATCAGCGGGGGCAAACAGATACGCAGTATTTT. It yields the protein CSARDQRGQTDTQYF. The genes are TRBV20-1 and TRBJ2-3; 8 nucleotides agree with TRBD2. The V segment lost 0 bases and the J segment 3 bases; nucleotides outside the gene matches: 5. This CDR3 spans 15 amino acids. Per the germline V gene, CDR1 is DFQATT and CDR2 is SNEGSKA (reference sequence).

This clonotype showed up many times. The J gene is TRBJ2-7, the V gene TRBV9, with TRBD1 matching 8 bases. Losses at the gene ends were 5 bases for V and 6 bases for J; bases not matched to a gene: 7. The CDR3 has 13 residues. CDR1 is SGDLS and CDR2 is YYNGEE in the germline V gene. The CDR3 reads CASSVLTGGEQYF. CDR3 nucleotide sequence: TGTGCCAGCAGTGTTCTTACAGGGGGCGAGCAGTACTTC. Looking up the rest from reference TRBV9 and TRBJ2-7 gives the full variable domain: DSGVTQTPKHLITATGQRVTLRCSPRSGDLSVYWYQQSLDQGLQFLIQYYNGEERAKGNILERFSAQQFPDLHSELNLSSLELGDSALYFCASSVLTGGEQYFGPGTRLTVT.

This clonotype was counted a few times. V gene TRBV2 combines with J gene TRBJ2-2, with D maybe TRBD1 (6 bases). Germline CDR1 and CDR2: SNHLY and FYNNEI. This CDR3 has 12 amino acids. With 4 bases removed from V and 11 bases from J, the gap between germline ends came to 11 bases. The CDR3 nucleotides are TGTGCCAGCAGTGGAGAGGGGACAGAGCTGTTTTTT. Its translation: CASSGEGTELFF.

This clonotype was seen many times. The CDR3 region is CSVGQGEQYF. CDR3 DNA sequence: TGCAGCGTTGGGCAGGGGGAGCAGTACTTC. V usage is TRBV29-1 and J usage is TRBJ2-7, with D possibly matching TRBD1 (6 bases). The germline V and J ends were trimmed by 4 bases and 7 bases, with 8 bases remaining between them. The V gene's germline CDR1 is SQVTM and CDR2 ANQGSEA. The length of the CDR3 is 10 residues.

This clonotype was observed a few times. The rearrangement links TRBV19 to TRBJ2-7; 10 nucleotides line up with TRBD1. The trim removed 6 bases at V and 7 bases at J, leaving 12 bases unmatched. The length of the CDR3 is 15 residues. From germline, CDR1 is LNHDA and CDR2 SQIVND (reference sequence). This CDR3 reads CASSTGGTGDREQYF. The CDR3 region has the DNA TGTGCCAGTAGCACTGGCGGGACAGGGGATAGGGAGCAGTACTTC.

This clonotype turned up a few times. The CDR3 reads CASSPRQHGYTF. In DNA, the CDR3 is TGTGCCAGCAGTCCTCGACAGCATGGCTACACCTTC. The chain combines TRBV12-3 or TRBV12-4 with TRBJ1-2, with a weak D call TRBD1 (5 bases). The germline V and J ends were trimmed by 5 bases and 6 bases, with 10 bases remaining between them. The CDR3 extends over 12 amino acids.